This T cell receptor (beta chain) was sequenced during a study of cytomegalovirus exposure and HLA in healthy donors. PCR used 60 Vbeta primers and 13 Jbeta primers. The assay was immunoSEQ multiplex PCR, and TCRdb's table has in-frame clones only and misses some. The sample yields 150,000 to 200,000 clones, roughly 80% seen once. Comments on this clone: Its target is not known.

CDR1 and CDR2 from the germline V gene are KGHSH and LQKENI. CDR3 length equals 15 residues. After removal of 3 bases from V and 0 bases from J, the junction contained 3 bases not matched to a gene. Whole-study findings and limits: In a later analysis, common viral pathogens appeared linked to several of the most significant clusters.

The sample taken for sequencing was PBMCs. This receptor was identified in a female donor in good health and CMV-seronegative. The chain recombines TRBV18 with TRBJ2-3; TRBD1 agrees at 7 bases. The CDR3 sequence: CASSPQGVSTDTQYF. DNA of the CDR3: TGTGCCAGCTCACCCCAGGGGGTAAGCACAGATACGCAGTATTTT.